This T cell receptor (beta chain) was identified in a study of T cell changes during pregnancy in multiple sclerosis. Only in-frame clones appear in the TCRdb table, and some are missing; sequencing was by immunoSEQ multiplex PCR. The data show 30,000 or so clones, 89% seen once. The CDR3 covers 15 residues. This receptor was obtained from a female donor with multiple sclerosis, enrolled in a pregnancy study. The J gene is TRBJ2-3, the V gene TRBV21-1; the DNA was not used to check the table's D call, TRBD2. TRBV21-1 is deemed a pseudogene. The specimen was CD8+ T cells from peripheral blood mononuclear cells, collected in the first trimester of pregnancy. The CDR3 DNA reads as TGTGCCAGCAGCGAAAGGGCCACGAGGGAGGATACGCAGTATTTT. Its protein product is CASSERATREDTQYF.